Described below is a single T cell receptor beta chain sequence and its context. Indicated time point: pre-treatment sample, taken before nivolumab and TIL therapy. Pleural nodules or supraclavicular lymph nodes made up most of the excised metastases sampled. Stage 4 NSCLC adults joined between 2017 and January 2020. This CDR3 comprises 14 residues. V was clipped by 4 bases and J by 10 bases, with 14 bases between them. The germline CDR1 and CDR2 sequences are LNHNV and YYDKDF (reference sequence). This was the immunoSEQ v3 assay. Generated by immunoSEQ multiplex PCR, the TCRdb table keeps only in-frame clones and is missing some. The repertoire holds under 11,000 clones, with around three fifths as singletons. This sample was taken from a study of TIL therapy for anti-PD-1-resistant metastatic lung cancer.

The input for sequencing was tumor tissue, taken at baseline. This receptor was obtained from a person between 25 and 79 years old with non-small cell lung cancer. This rearrangement joins TRBV15 to TRBJ1-6; D not certain. CDR3 amino acids: CATSIASSGSPLHF. For the CDR3, the DNA is TGTGCCACCAGCATCGCCAGCTCTGGATCACCCCTCCACTTT. Drawing the rest from reference TRBV15 and TRBJ1-6, the complete variable domain is DAMVIQNPRYQVTQFGKPVTLSCSQTLNHNVMYWYQQKSSQAPKLLFHYYDKDFNNEADTPDNFQSRRPNTSFCFLDIRSPGLGDTAMYLCATSIASSGSPLHFGNGTRLTVT.